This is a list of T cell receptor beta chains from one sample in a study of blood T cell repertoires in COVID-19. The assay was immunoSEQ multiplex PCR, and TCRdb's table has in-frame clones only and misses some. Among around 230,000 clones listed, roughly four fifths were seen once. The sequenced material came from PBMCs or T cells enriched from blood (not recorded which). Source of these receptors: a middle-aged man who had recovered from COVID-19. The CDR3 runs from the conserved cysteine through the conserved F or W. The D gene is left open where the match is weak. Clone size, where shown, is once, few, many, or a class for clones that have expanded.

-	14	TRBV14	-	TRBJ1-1	TGTGCCAGCAGCCCCCCAGGGATGAACACTGAAGCTTTCTTT	CASSPPGMNTEAFF
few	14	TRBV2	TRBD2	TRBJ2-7	TGTGCCAGCACTAGGACTAGGGAAAGCTACGAGCAGTACTTC	CASTRTRESYEQYF
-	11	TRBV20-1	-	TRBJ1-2	TGCAGTGCTAGACAGGGGCATGGCTACACCTTC	CSARQGHGYTF
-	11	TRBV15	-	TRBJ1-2	TGTGCCACCAAAAGCAGGGGTAGCTACACCTTC	CATKSRGSYTF
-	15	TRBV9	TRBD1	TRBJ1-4	TGTGCCAGCAGCGTCGGACAGGTCAACAATGAAAAACTGTTTTTT	CASSVGQVNNEKLFF
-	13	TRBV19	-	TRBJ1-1	TGTGCCAGTAGTTTCGGGTCAGACACTGAAGCTTTCTTT	CASSFGSDTEAFF
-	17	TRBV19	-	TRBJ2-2	TGTGCCAGTAGTATGATGGGCGGGGGCCTGAACACCGGGGAGCTGTTTTTT	CASSMMGGGLNTGELFF
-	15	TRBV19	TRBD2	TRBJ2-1	TGTGCCAGTAGTATAGAAACGGGGGGAGGTACTGAGCAGTTCTTC	CASSIETGGGTEQFF
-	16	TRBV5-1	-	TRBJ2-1	TGCGCCAGCAGCTTGAGTTCGCTAGCGACCGCCTCGGAGCAGTTCTTC	CASSLSSLATASEQFF
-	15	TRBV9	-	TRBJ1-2	TGTGCCAGCAGCGTAGGTACAGCTTCCAACTATGGCTACACCTTC	CASSVGTASNYGYTF
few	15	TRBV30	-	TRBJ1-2	TGTGCCTGGAGTGTATCGGGTGGATATAGCTATGGCTACACCTTC	CAWSVSGGYSYGYTF
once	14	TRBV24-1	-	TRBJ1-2	TGTGCCACCTCCTCGACAGCTACTAACTATGGCTACACCTTC	CATSSTATNYGYTF
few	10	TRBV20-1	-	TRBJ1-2	TGCAGTGCTCCTTCGGGGGGCTACACCTTC	CSAPSGGYTF
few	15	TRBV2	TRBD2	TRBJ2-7	TGTGCCAGCCAAAAATTGACTAGCGGTACCTACGAGCAGTACTTC	CASQKLTSGTYEQYF
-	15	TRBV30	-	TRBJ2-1	TGTGCCTGGAGTGTAGGGGCGGTCTCCTACAATGAGCAGTTCTTC	CAWSVGAVSYNEQFF
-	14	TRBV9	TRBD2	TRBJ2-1	TGTGCCAGCAGCGTAGATAGCGGGAGCAATGAGCAGTTCTTC	CASSVDSGSNEQFF
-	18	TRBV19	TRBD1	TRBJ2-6	TGTGCCAGTAGCGCGACCGGGACAGCATACTCTGGGGCCAACGTCCTGACTTTC	CASSATGTAYSGANVLTF